The 13 T cell receptor beta chains reported below all come from one sample, sequenced in a study of tumor-infiltrating lymphocytes in primary liver carcinoma (dated by TCRdb to about 2017). Sequenced using an Illumina HiSeq 2500. Starting from 500 to 600 ng total RNA, TCRbeta-specific cDNA was produced by reverse transcription with a constant-region primer and ProtoScript II reverse transcriptase. TCRbeta libraries were built with three nested multiplex PCR rounds, a slightly modified ARM-PCR procedure. Each of the first two PCR rounds ran for roughly 11 cycles and used multiplex TRBV1-TRBV30 forward primers together with a Cbeta reverse primer. The public reads were run again by TCRdb, first through fastp at Q25 and then through MiXCR, and only productive beta chains were kept. Rows merge per CDR3 protein into single entries with the most common DNA and genes. The sample records approximately 46,000 distinct CDR3 sequences, roughly 80% of which are singletons. Of the sample, more than 35% is held by the ten largest clones.

Without any cell sorting, total RNA and DNA were extracted together from roughly 21-30 mg of bulk tissue using the AllPrep DNA/RNA mini kit. Sequenced: tumor-adjacent normal liver tissue. The receptors shown here come from a woman under 40 with primary liver carcinoma and hepatitis B virus infection.

The sample holds a few counts of this clonotype. A much larger clone lies a single base off, so this may be a read error. V and J are TRBV6-1 and TRBJ2-2; TRBD1 might be the D (5 bases). The CDR3 has 15 amino acids. V lost 8 bases and J lost 3, with 16 bases in between. Germline V CDR1 and CDR2: MNHNS, SASEGT. The CDR3 coding sequence is TGTGCCAGCCGCCTCAGGATAGGGGACACCGGGGAGCTGTTTTTT. Translated: CASRLRIGDTGELFF.

The rearrangement joins TRBV28 to TRBJ2-1, with 11 bases aligning to TRBD2. The V and J ends lost 3 bases and 3 bases, in that order; junction bases with no gene match: 4. The CDR3 totals 16 residues. The germline V gene has CDR1 MDHEN and CDR2 SYDVKM. CDR3 DNA: TGTGCCAGCAGTTTCTTGACTAGCGGGAACTACAATGAGCAGTTCTTC. It is translated as CASSFLTSGNYNEQFF.

To note about this clonotype: This clone may be a read error of a much larger clone one base away. The chain has TRBV7-9 and TRBJ2-3; 13 bases fit TRBD2. V was pared by 5 bases and J by 5 bases, with 4 bases of the junction left unmatched. Germline V gives CDR1 SEHNR, CDR2 FQNEAQ (reference sequence). The CDR3 totals 15 residues. The CDR3 loop reads CASSPTSGRRDTQYF. The CDR3 nucleotides are TGTGCCAGCAGCCCGACTAGCGGGAGGAGAGATACGCAGTATTTT.

Details on this clonotype: One end of the junction is discordant with germline, which a read error may explain. The chain joins TRBV6-6 to TRBJ2-2; 9 nucleotides agree with TRBD1. The V gene's germline CDR1 is MNHNY and CDR2 SVGAGI (reference sequence). CDR3 length: 15 amino acids. DNA for the CDR3: TGTGCCAGCAGTTACACACAGGGGGCTGGCGGGGAGCTGCTTTTT. Its translation: CASSYTQGAGGELLF.

The rearrangement uses TRBV4-2 and TRBJ1-1; D remains ambiguous. Germline-derived CDR1 and CDR2 are LGHNA and YNFKEQ. CDR3 size: 14 residues. Trimming stripped 8 bases from V and 1 base from J, with 14 bases between. CDR3 region: CASQDMGGNTEAFF. CDR3 in DNA: TGTGCCAGCCAAGATATGGGCGGGAACACTGAAGCTTTCTTT.

Worth noting for this clonotype: A read error may produce the germline difference seen at one junction end. The rearrangement links TRBV20-1 to TRBJ2-2; possibly TRBD1 for D (5 bases). The CDR3 sequence is 14 residues long. Germline lookup yields CDR1 DFQATT and CDR2 SNEGSKA (reference sequence). In DNA, the CDR3 is TGCAGTGGTAGACAGCATCTAAACACCGGGGAGCTGTTTTTT. Its translation: CSGRQHLNTGELFF.

This clonotype was counted once. Relative to the germline gene, one junction end is altered; a read error may explain this. The chain is built from TRBV6-1 and TRBJ2-3; D is possibly TRBD2 (5 bases). The CDR3 totals 15 residues. Germline CDR1 reads MNHNS; CDR2 reads SASEGT. This chain's CDR3 is CASRARGRATDMQYF. CDR3 nucleotides: TGTGCCAGCAGAGCCAGAGGGAGAGCCACAGATATGCAGTATTTT.

The DNA of the CDR3 is TGTGCTAGTGGTTTGCCGAGAGGGGGAGTCTGGCAAGAGACCCAGTACTTC. Its protein product is CASGLPRGGVWQETQYF. The chain employs TRBV12-5 and TRBJ2-5, with a weak D call TRBD1 (6 bases). The CDR3 is 17 amino acids. Trimming cost V 2 bases and J 2 bases, with 18 bases left between them. Germline V lookup: CDR1 LGHNT, CDR2 FRNRAP.

Worth noting for this clonotype: A much larger clone differs by one base, so this may be a read error. The gene calls are TRBV28 and TRBJ2-2; 8 bases agree with TRBD2. This CDR3 contains 13 residues. Germline CDR1 reads MDHEN; CDR2 reads SYDVKM. The CDR3 protein is CASSLSGSGELLF. In nucleotides, the CDR3 is TGTGCCAGCAGTTTGAGCGGGAGCGGGGAGCTGCTTTTT.

In the case of this clonotype: The CDR3 does not end in the conserved phenylalanine or tryptophan, so this is likely a read error. This chain joins TRBV4-3 and TRBJ2-1; D unresolved. Trimming pared 4 bases from V and 7 bases from J, leaving 14 bases between. In germline, CDR1 is LGHNA, CDR2 YSLEER. The CDR3 sequence is 14 residues long. CDR3 bases: TGCGCCAGCAGCCCAGACATCGGGTGGAATGAGCAGTTCATC. This codes for CASSPDIGWNEQFI.

As concerns this clonotype: The junction shows a germline mismatch at one end, possibly a read error. The rearrangement uses TRBV6-5 and TRBJ2-2, with TRBD2 matching 9 bases. Germline CDR1 and CDR2: MNHEY and SVGAGI. The CDR3 loop spans 16 amino acids. DNA for the CDR3: TGTGCCAGCAGGTGGACTAGCGCCAGAGGCACCGTGGAGCTGTTTTTT. It yields the protein CASRWTSARGTVELFF.

The J gene is TRBJ2-7, the V gene TRBV10-3, with 7 bases aligning to TRBD2. With V trimmed by 5 bases and J by 6 bases, 7 bases remained unmatched. The CDR3 length is 13 residues. Germline V CDR1 and CDR2: ENHRY, SYGVKD. The CDR3 bases are TGTGCCATCAGTCTCGCGGGAGCAAGCGAGCAGTACTTC. This sequence encodes CAISLAGASEQYF.

The chain employs TRBV7-9 and TRBJ2-7, with TRBD2 matching over 7 bases. The CDR3 consists of 14 residues. Germline V gene lookup returns CDR1 SEHNR and CDR2 FQNEAQ (reference sequence). Trimming took 6 bases from V and 10 from J; bases not matched to a gene: 15. CDR3 sequence: CASSSGGPSYGQYF. In DNA, the CDR3 is TGTGCCAGCAGTTCGGGAGGCCCCTCCTACGGACAGTACTTC.